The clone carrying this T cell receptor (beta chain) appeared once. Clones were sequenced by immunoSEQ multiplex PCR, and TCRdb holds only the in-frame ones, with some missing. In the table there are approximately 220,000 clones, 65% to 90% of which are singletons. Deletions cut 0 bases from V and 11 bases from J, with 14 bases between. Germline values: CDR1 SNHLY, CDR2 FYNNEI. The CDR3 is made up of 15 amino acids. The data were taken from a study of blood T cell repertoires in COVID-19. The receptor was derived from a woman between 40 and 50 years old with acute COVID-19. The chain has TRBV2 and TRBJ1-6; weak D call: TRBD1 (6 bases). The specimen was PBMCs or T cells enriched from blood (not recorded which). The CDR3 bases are TGTGCCAGCAGTGAAGCGGGGGCCCAACGCGCACCCCTCCACTTT. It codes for CASSEAGAQRAPLHF.